The 24 T cell receptor beta chains below were found in one sample sequenced in a study of immune evolution from preneoplasia to lung adenocarcinoma. Clones were sequenced by immunoSEQ multiplex PCR, and TCRdb holds only the in-frame ones, with some missing. The table includes 37,000 or so clones, 74% detected once. The sample was FFPE invasive lung adenocarcinoma tissue. The source of these receptors is a person in their sixties or seventies with lung adenocarcinoma.

The chain carries TRBV30 and TRBJ2-7; D perhaps matches TRBD2 (5 bases). CDR3 length equals 12 residues. From germline, CDR1 is GTSNPN and CDR2 SVGIG (reference sequence). The V end lost 2 bases, the J end lost 1 base, and 6 bases lay between the germline ends. The CDR3 nucleotides read TGTGCCTGGAGTCGAGGGTCCTACGAGCAGTACTTC. Its protein is CAWSRGSYEQYF.

J is TRBJ2-7 and V is TRBV4-1; TRBD1 is a possible D gene (6 bases). This CDR3 contains 15 residues. CDR1 MGHRA and CDR2 YSYEKL come from the germline V gene. The V end was cut by 4 bases, the J end by 5 bases, with 18 bases between. The CDR3 loop reads CASSLTPSTGNEQYF. DNA of the CDR3: TGCGCCAGCAGCCTCACACCGTCAACAGGGAACGAGCAGTACTTC.

The sample holds a few counts of this clone. The V gene is TRBV28, the J gene TRBJ1-1; 8 nucleotides align to TRBD1. Losses at the gene ends were 2 bases for V and 6 bases for J; bases not matched to a gene: 8. Germline assignment: CDR1 MDHEN and CDR2 SYDVKM. The CDR3 consists of 15 residues. CDR3 region: CASSLQTGAVSEAFF. CDR3 nucleotides: TGTGCCAGCAGTTTACAGACAGGGGCCGTTTCTGAAGCTTTCTTT.

This clone was observed a few times. At one boundary the junction diverges from the germline segment, which might be a read error. This chain links TRBV6-6 with TRBJ1-2, with TRBD1 matching over 7 bases. CDR1 MNHNY and CDR2 SVGAGI come from the germline V gene (reference sequence). The CDR3 length is 13 residues. The CDR3 loop reads CAISAKGAGGYTF. CDR3 bases: TGTGCCATCAGTGCAAAGGGGGCGGGTGGCTACACCTTC.

The CDR3 sequence is CASSQGPLDTQYF. CDR3 sequence (DNA): TGTGCCAGCAGCCAAGGCCCACTAGATACGCAGTATTTT. This rearrangement joins TRBV25-1 to TRBJ2-3; no definite D call. The CDR3 has 13 residues. CDR1 MGHDK and CDR2 SYGVNS come from the germline V gene. Trimming cost V 6 bases and J 5 bases, with 12 bases left between them.

This chain links TRBV5-4 with TRBJ2-4; D perhaps matches TRBD2 (6 bases). Germline values: CDR1 SGHNT, CDR2 YYREEE (reference sequence). The CDR3 loop spans 13 amino acids. Deletions cut 0 bases from V and 5 bases from J, with 6 bases between. CDR3: CASSLGGENIQYF. Written as DNA, the CDR3 is TGTGCCAGCAGCTTGGGGGGGGAAAACATTCAGTACTTC.

The chain is built from TRBV5-6 and TRBJ2-7; tentative D call: TRBD1 (5 bases). The CDR3 loop spans 16 amino acids. Trimming removed 1 base at V and 4 bases at J, with 18 bases between. The germline V gene encodes CDR1 SGHDT and CDR2 YYEEEE. CDR3 sequence (DNA): TGTGCCAGCAGCTTGTTCACAGGAAGTTTGGAGTACGAGCAGTACTTC. This encodes CASSLFTGSLEYEQYF.

The chain is built from TRBV7-2 and TRBJ2-1; tentatively, D is TRBD1 (6 bases). V gave up 3 bases and J gave up 5 bases, with 17 bases separating them. Germline values: CDR1 SGHTA, CDR2 FQGNSA. There are 16 residues in the CDR3. The CDR3 region is CASSLSYRAGHNEQFF. The DNA of the CDR3 is TGTGCCAGCAGCTTGTCGTACAGGGCAGGACACAATGAGCAGTTCTTC.

This clone is labeled medium-sized. This chain joins TRBV7-6 and TRBJ2-1, with D possibly being TRBD2 (5 bases). Trimming pared 3 bases from V and 9 bases from J, leaving 9 bases between. From germline, CDR1 is SGHVS and CDR2 FNYEAQ. This CDR3 spans 12 amino acids. The CDR3 is CASSLSGVEQFF. In DNA, the CDR3 is TGTGCCAGCAGCTTGAGCGGTGTTGAGCAGTTCTTC.

V usage is TRBV19 and J usage is TRBJ2-3; D ambiguous. Germline V CDR1 and CDR2: LNHDA, SQIVND (reference sequence). V lost 8 bases and J lost 3, with 12 bases in between. The CDR3 is made up of 13 amino acids. CDR3 nucleotides: TGTGCCAGTCGTGTAGGAAATACAGATACGCAGTATTTT. Protein product: CASRVGNTDTQYF.

This chain joins TRBV18 and TRBJ1-3; 8 bases map to TRBD1. Trimming took 4 bases from V and 2 from J; bases not matched to a gene: 7. This CDR3 is 16 amino acids long. CDR1 and CDR2 (germline): KGHSH, LQKENI. In nucleotides, the CDR3 is TGTGCCAGCTCACAGGGACAGGTACAGACTGGAAACACCATATATTTT. The encoded protein is CASSQGQVQTGNTIYF.

The genes are TRBV14 and TRBJ1-6, with TRBD1 as a possible D gene (5 bases). CDR1 SGHDN and CDR2 FVKESK come from the germline V gene. The CDR3 has 14 residues. Between the trimmed V and J ends, which lost 3 bases and 3 bases, there was a span of 6 bases. CDR3 in amino acids: CASSQRGYNSPLHF. As DNA, the CDR3 is TGTGCCAGCAGCCAGAGGGGCTATAATTCACCCCTCCACTTT.

The chain recombines TRBV6-6 with TRBJ1-1; D not resolved. Germline CDR1 and CDR2: MNHNY and SVGAGI (reference sequence). The CDR3 consists of 13 residues. Trimming pared 5 bases from V and 4 bases from J, leaving 11 bases between. This CDR3 is CASSPPGSTEAFF. The DNA of the CDR3 is TGTGCCAGCAGTCCCCCGGGGAGCACTGAAGCTTTCTTT.

V gene TRBV4-1 combines with J gene TRBJ1-5, with 9 bases that match TRBD1. The V and J ends lost 4 bases and 0 bases, in that order; junction bases with no gene match: 13. Germline V CDR1 and CDR2: MGHRA, YSYEKL. The CDR3 sequence is 19 residues long. The CDR3 protein is CASSRLPGTGTVSNQPQHF. As DNA, the CDR3 is TGCGCCAGCAGCCGCCTCCCCGGGACAGGGACTGTTAGCAATCAGCCCCAGCATTTT.

The V call is TRBV5-1, the J call TRBJ1-1, with a weak D call TRBD1 (6 bases). Germline-derived CDR1 and CDR2 are SGHRS and YFSETQ. This CDR3 is 15 amino acids long. Trimming removed 0 bases at V and 5 bases at J, with 14 bases between. CDR3 sequence (DNA): TGCGCCAGCAGCTTGGCCCCGGGGGCTATGACTGAAGCTTTCTTT. It specifies CASSLAPGAMTEAFF.

The chain carries TRBV9 and TRBJ2-2; 10 bases agree with TRBD2. The CDR3 is 15 residues long. Germline V gene sequence: CDR1 SGDLS, CDR2 YYNGEE. Losses at the gene ends were 5 bases for V and 3 bases for J; bases not matched to a gene: 4. CDR3 sequence: CASSPGTSDTGELFF. The CDR3, as DNA: TGTGCCAGCAGTCCCGGGACTAGCGACACCGGGGAGCTGTTTTTT.

In its sample, this clone ranks as medium-sized (0.01 to 0.1%). The gene calls are TRBV14 and TRBJ2-7; TRBD1 aligns across 10 bases. Germline CDR1 reads SGHDN; CDR2 reads FVKESK. V was clipped by 5 bases and J by 6 bases; unmatched bases: 7. The CDR3 is 14 residues long. CDR3 in amino acids: CASSRQGAVAEQYF. Written as DNA, the CDR3 is TGTGCCAGCAGCAGACAGGGGGCAGTAGCCGAGCAGTACTTC. The variable domain in full, with the rest retrieved from reference TRBV14 and TRBJ2-7, is EAGVTQFPSHSVIEKGQTVTLRCDPISGHDNLYWYRRVMGKEIKFLLHFVKESKQDESGMPNNRFLAERTGGTYSTLKVQPAELEDSGVYFCASSRQGAVAEQYFGPGTRLTVT.

The chain is built from TRBV5-8 and TRBJ1-4, with 9 bases aligning to TRBD1. The germline CDR1 and CDR2 sequences are SGHTS and YDEGEE. V gave up 4 bases and J gave up 7 bases; unmatched junction bases: 8. The CDR3 length is 15 residues. CDR3 in DNA: TGTGCCAGCAGCCCCCCCGGGACAGGGCGTGAAAAACTGTTTTTT. This gives the protein CASSPPGTGREKLFF.

This chain links TRBV7-6 with TRBJ2-7; a weak D match, TRBD1 (6 bases). CDR3 length: 14 amino acids. V lost 4 bases and J 6 bases, leaving 16 bases between the germline ends. CDR1 and CDR2 from the germline V gene are SGHVS and FNYEAQ. CDR3 nucleotide sequence: TGTGCCAGCAGCTCAGACTCAATAGGGGGCGAGCAGTACTTC. Its protein is CASSSDSIGGEQYF.

This chain joins TRBV6-5 and TRBJ2-7; 9 nucleotides line up with TRBD2. The trim removed 5 bases at V and 2 bases at J, leaving 4 bases unmatched. CDR1 and CDR2 from the germline V gene are MNHEY and SVGAGI. CDR3 size: 14 residues. The CDR3 sequence: CASSRLAEPYEQYF. CDR3 nucleotide sequence: TGTGCCAGCAGTCGACTAGCGGAGCCCTACGAGCAGTACTTC.

V and J are TRBV15 and TRBJ2-5, with TRBD1 matching 7 bases. In germline, CDR1 is LNHNV, CDR2 YYDKDF (reference sequence). J gave up 4 bases and V 1 base, and 3 bases lay outside the gene matches. The CDR3 is 14 amino acids. In DNA, the CDR3 is TGTGCCACCAGCAGAGTCCACAGGGGAGAGACCCAGTACTTC. Translated, it gives CATSRVHRGETQYF.

The rearrangement uses TRBV6-4 and TRBJ1-5; D is unresolved. The CDR3 is 15 residues long. Per the germline V gene, CDR1 is MRHNA and CDR2 is SNTAGT. V was cut by 4 bases and J by 7 bases, with 17 bases left in between. This CDR3 reads CASSGQTRLEQPQHF. The CDR3 nucleotides read TGTGCCAGCAGTGGCCAGACGCGCCTTGAACAGCCCCAGCATTTT.

J is TRBJ1-1 and V is TRBV18; 7 bases match TRBD1. The CDR3 runs 11 residues. The junction had 4 bases not matched to a gene; V was cut back by 8 bases and J by 7 bases. Germline CDR1 and CDR2: KGHSH and LQKENI. The CDR3 DNA follows: TGTGCCAGCCAGGGACAGATTGAAGCTTTCTTT. Its translation: CASQGQIEAFF.

The chain recombines TRBV5-1 with TRBJ2-2; D uncertain. The V gene's germline CDR1 is SGHRS and CDR2 YFSETQ. The CDR3 spans 13 residues. V lost 0 bases and J 9 bases, leaving 9 bases between the germline ends. The DNA for the CDR3 is TGCGCCAGCAGCTTGGCCTCACCGAGGGAGCTGTTTTTT. It translates to CASSLASPRELFF.